This T cell receptor beta chain was identified during a study of T cell responses to AZD1222 COVID-19 vaccine. The study's findings and limits: The study reported that nearly half of spike-specific TCRs target unmutated variant regions. Following two doses of AZD1222, Spike-specific TCR breadth and depth rose. Most donors were white British and more were female, and clonal diversity was possibly underestimated.

This clone has just one count. The antigen remains undetermined. Sequencing used immunoSEQ multiplex PCR; TCRdb keeps in-frame clones, though not all of them. The sample shows about 110,000 clones, about 90% of them seen only once. Timing groups of about 4 and about 12 weeks for second doses were pooled. The specimen was peripheral blood, collected 28 days after the second AZD1222 dose. This clonotype was sampled from an adult who received the AZD1222 COVID-19 vaccine.

CDR3 residues: CASRGRSYNEQFF. As DNA, the CDR3 is TGTGCCTCCCGGGGGCGCTCCTACAATGAGCAGTTCTTC. V is TRBV15 and J is TRBJ2-1; D could derive from TRBD1 or TRBD2 (6 bases each). The CDR3 extends over 13 amino acids. V lost 11 bases, J lost 0 bases, and 11 bases lay in between. Germline values: CDR1 LNHNV, CDR2 YYDKDF (reference sequence).